A few counts support the clone carrying this T cell receptor (beta chain). Its antigen is not known. The data originate from a study of blood T cells in healthy people across ages. A J-beta primer mix and a sample-barcoded 5' primer were used in a second PCR of roughly 6 to 11 cycles. TCRdb used MiXCR to reprocess the 5' RACE reads, holding one entry per CDR3 protein. Of 550,000 to 700,000 distinct CDR3 sequences listed, about 25% are singletons. Total RNA, at least 6 micrograms per sample, was extracted from PBMCs. CDR3 size: 16 residues. V gave up 4 bases and J gave up 0 bases; unmatched junction bases: 3. Germline V gives CDR1 DFQATT, CDR2 SNEGSKA (reference sequence). Regarding the study as a whole: Donor CMV infection status was unknown, possibly confounding age-related changes in expanded clonotypes. Significant beta diversity loss was already apparent by age around 36, declining roughly linearly.

This receptor was taken from a woman in her seventies in good health. This sequence joins TRBV20-1 and TRBJ2-1; 13 nucleotides line up with TRBD2. The sequenced sample was blood. The CDR3 bases are TGCAGTGCTAAGACTAGCGGGGGGAGCTCCTACAATGAGCAGTTCTTC. Encoded protein: CSAKTSGGSSYNEQFF.